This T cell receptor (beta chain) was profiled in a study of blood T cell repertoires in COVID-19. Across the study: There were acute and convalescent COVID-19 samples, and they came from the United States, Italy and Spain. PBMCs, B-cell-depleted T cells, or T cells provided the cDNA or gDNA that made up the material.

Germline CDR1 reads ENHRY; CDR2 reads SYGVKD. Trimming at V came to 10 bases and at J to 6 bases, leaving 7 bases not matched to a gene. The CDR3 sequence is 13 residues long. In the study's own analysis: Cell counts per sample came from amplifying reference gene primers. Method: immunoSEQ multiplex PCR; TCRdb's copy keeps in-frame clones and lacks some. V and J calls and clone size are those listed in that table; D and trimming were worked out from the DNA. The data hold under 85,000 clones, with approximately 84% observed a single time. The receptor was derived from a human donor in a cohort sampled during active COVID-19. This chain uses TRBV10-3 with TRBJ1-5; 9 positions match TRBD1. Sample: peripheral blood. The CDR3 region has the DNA TGTGCCACACAGGGGGCCCAGAGTCAGCCCCAGCATTTT. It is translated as CATQGAQSQPQHF.